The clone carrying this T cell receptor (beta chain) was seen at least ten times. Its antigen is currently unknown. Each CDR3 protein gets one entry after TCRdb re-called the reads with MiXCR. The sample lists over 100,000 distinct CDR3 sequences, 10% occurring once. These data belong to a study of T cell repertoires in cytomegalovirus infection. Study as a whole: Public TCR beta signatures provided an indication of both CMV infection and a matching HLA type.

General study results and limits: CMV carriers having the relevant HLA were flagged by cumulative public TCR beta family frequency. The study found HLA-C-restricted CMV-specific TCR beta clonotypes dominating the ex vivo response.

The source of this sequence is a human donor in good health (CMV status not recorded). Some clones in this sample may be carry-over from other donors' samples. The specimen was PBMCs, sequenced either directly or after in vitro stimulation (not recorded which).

The CDR3 DNA is TGTGCCAGCAGCCCCCCGGGATCTCAGCGATCCCAGCATTTT. This encodes CASSPPGSQRSQHF. This sequence joins TRBV7-8 and TRBJ1-5; D remains ambiguous. V was cut by 5 bases and J by 11 bases, with 19 bases left in between. This CDR3 has 14 amino acids. Germline V gene sequence: CDR1 SGHVS, CDR2 FQNEAQ. The variable domain in full, completed from reference TRBV7-8 and TRBJ1-5, reads GAGVSQSPRYKVAKRGQDVALRCDPISGHVSLFWYQQALGQGPEFLTYFQNEAQLDKSGLPSDRFFAERPEGSVSTLKIQRTQQEDSAVYLCASSPPGSQRSQHFGDGTRLSIL.